The 30 T cell receptor beta chains presented below share a single source sample, sequenced in a study of blood T cell repertoires in COVID-19. Only in-frame clones appear in the TCRdb table, and some are missing; sequencing was by immunoSEQ multiplex PCR. This table has under 95,000 clones, around 87% appearing once. Sequenced material: peripheral blood. The receptors were sampled from a woman older than 75 with acute or convalescent COVID-19.

The chain employs TRBV7-2 and TRBJ2-7; 9 bases align to TRBD2. The CDR3 sequence is 16 residues long. Germline CDR1 reads SGHTA; CDR2 reads FQGNSA. V was pared by 5 bases and J by 2 bases, with 10 bases of the junction left unmatched. Written as DNA, the CDR3 is TGTGCCAGCAGCCCTAGGGGGACTAGCCTAACCTACGAGCAGTACTTC. This sequence encodes CASSPRGTSLTYEQYF.

The chain is built from TRBV5-1 and TRBJ2-3; D uncertain. Looked up from germline, CDR1 is SGHRS and CDR2 is YFSETQ. The CDR3 is 13 residues long. Trimming took 5 bases from V and 1 from J, leaving 8 bases between them. The CDR3 protein is CASSPFGTDTQYF. For the CDR3, the DNA is TGCGCCAGCAGTCCGTTTGGCACAGATACGCAGTATTTT. Together with reference TRBV5-1 and TRBJ2-3, the CDR3 gives the full variable domain: KAGVTQTPRYLIKTRGQQVTLSCSPISGHRSVSWYQQTPGQGLQFLFEYFSETQRNKGNFPGRFSGRQFSNSRSEMNVSTLELGDSALYLCASSPFGTDTQYFGPGTRLTVL.

This chain joins TRBV27 and TRBJ1-1; 9 nucleotides line up with TRBD1. V lost 4 bases to trimming and J lost 5 bases; unmatched junction nucleotides: 11. Germline lookup yields CDR1 MNHEY and CDR2 SMNVEV (reference sequence). This CDR3 contains 16 residues. CDR3 sequence reads: CASSSMGGQGRTEAFF. The DNA of the CDR3 is TGTGCCAGCAGTTCTATGGGGGGACAGGGTCGGACTGAAGCTTTCTTT.

The chain recombines TRBV6-1 with TRBJ1-1; TRBD1 matches 9 bases. CDR1 is MNHNS, CDR2 SASEGT, per germline. The ends lost 3 bases at V and 5 bases at J; junction bases unmatched: 13. This CDR3 is built from 17 residues. DNA of the CDR3: TGTGCCAGCAGTGACCTCCCGGGACAGGGAGGAGGAACTGAAGCTTTCTTT. Amino acid sequence: CASSDLPGQGGGTEAFF.

The rearrangement joins TRBV2 to TRBJ2-7; the match to TRBD1 covers 9 bases. The CDR3 is 13 amino acids. V trimming: 7 bases; J trimming: 3 bases; junction bases outside the gene matches: 4. Germline lookup yields CDR1 SNHLY and CDR2 FYNNEI. The CDR3 DNA follows: TGTGCCAGCAACCGGGACAGGGACTACGAGCAGTACTTC. Protein product: CASNRDRDYEQYF. Full variable domain (rest looked up from reference TRBV2 and TRBJ2-7): EPEVTQTPSHQVTQMGQEVILRCVPISNHLYFYWYRQILGQKVEFLVSFYNNEISEKSEIFDDQFSVERPDGSNFTLKIRSTKLEDSAMYFCASNRDRDYEQYFGPGTRLTVT.

The gene calls are TRBV7-2 and TRBJ1-5; D not resolved. Germline V gives CDR1 SGHTA, CDR2 FQGNSA. The CDR3 loop spans 12 amino acids. The V end lost 2 bases, the J end lost 4 bases, and 3 bases lay between the germline ends. CDR3 in amino acids: CASSLQNQPQHF. The CDR3 DNA reads as TGTGCCAGCAGCTTACAGAATCAGCCCCAGCATTTT.

The chain recombines TRBV2 with TRBJ1-1; no definite D call. The CDR3 is made up of 11 amino acids. CDR1 is SNHLY and CDR2 is FYNNEI in the germline V gene. Between the trimmed V and J ends, which lost 7 bases and 8 bases, there was a span of 11 bases. The CDR3 DNA reads as TGTGCCAGCAAAGCAAGAGGAGAAGCTTTCTTT. Translating gives CASKARGEAFF.

The gene calls are TRBV18 and TRBJ2-2; the D is unclear. Trimming left V 3 bases short and J 1 base short, with 6 bases between. Germline V gene lookup returns CDR1 KGHSH and CDR2 LQKENI. The CDR3 has 14 amino acids. CDR3: CASSPERNTGELFF. The CDR3 bases are TGTGCCAGCTCACCGGAGAGGAACACCGGGGAGCTGTTTTTT.

The chain employs TRBV7-9 and TRBJ1-6; D is perhaps TRBD1 (5 bases). V lost 3 bases to trimming and J lost 6 bases, with 9 bases between them. Germline V CDR1 and CDR2: SEHNR, FQNEAQ (reference sequence). This CDR3 is 14 amino acids long. The CDR3 DNA follows: TGTGCCAGCAGCTTGGGGGGAACTAATTCACCCCTCCACTTT. Its translation: CASSLGGTNSPLHF.

This sequence joins TRBV20-1 and TRBJ1-2; 8 bases agree with TRBD1. The germline V gene encodes CDR1 DFQATT and CDR2 SNEGSKA (reference sequence). V gave up 3 bases and J gave up 7 bases; unmatched junction bases: 19. The CDR3 sequence is 17 residues long. The CDR3, as DNA: TGCAGTGCTAGTTTACAGGGGGTGGAGAGAGATCTCGGTGGCTACACCTTC. Translating gives CSASLQGVERDLGGYTF.

The chain has TRBV27 and TRBJ2-2; 9 positions match TRBD1. The germline CDR1 and CDR2 sequences are MNHEY and SMNVEV (reference sequence). Unmatched junction bases numbered 3, after V lost 1 base and J lost 3 bases. The CDR3 totals 16 residues. The CDR3 reads CASSLLTGGDTGELFF. CDR3 nucleotide sequence: TGTGCCAGCAGTTTATTGACAGGGGGGGACACCGGGGAGCTGTTTTTT.

This chain connects TRBV27 to TRBJ2-3, with D possibly TRBD2 on 5 matching bases. Trimming removed 3 bases at V and 5 bases at J, with 6 bases between. In germline, CDR1 is MNHEY, CDR2 SMNVEV (reference sequence). This CDR3 comprises 12 residues. CDR3 bases: TGTGCCAGCAGTTTTCGGGGAGATACGCAGTATTTT. Translating it yields CASSFRGDTQYF.

The rearrangement links TRBV21-1 to TRBJ2-6; the table's D call of TRBD1 was not tested on the DNA. TRBV21-1 is given as a pseudogene. The CDR3 covers 18 residues. The CDR3 reads CASSIPTGAPSGANVLTF. CDR3 coding DNA: TGTGCCAGCAGCATACCGACAGGGGCCCCATCTGGGGCCAACGTCCTGACTTTC.

The chain has TRBV7-8 and TRBJ2-7, with D unclear. The V and J ends lost 0 bases and 0 bases respectively, with 15 bases between them. Per germline, CDR1 SGHVS and CDR2 FQNEAQ. The CDR3 loop spans 17 amino acids. CDR3 nucleotides: TGTGCCAGCAGCTTAGCTCGGAACGTGAGGAGCTCCTACGAGCAGTACTTC. Its translation: CASSLARNVRSSYEQYF.

The rearrangement uses TRBV3-1 (or the pseudogene TRBV3-2) and TRBJ2-7; 8 nucleotides line up with TRBD1. Germline V gives CDR1 LGHDT, CDR2 YNNKEL (reference sequence). The J segment lost 5 bases and the V segment lost 5 bases, leaving 20 bases of the junction unmatched. The CDR3 length is 18 residues. This CDR3 is CASSSLGQDPLSRDEQYF. The CDR3 nucleotides are TGTGCCAGCAGCTCCTTGGGACAGGATCCCCTTTCTAGGGACGAGCAGTACTTC.

The chain combines TRBV7-9 with TRBJ1-1, with 9 bases matching TRBD1. Trimming took 5 bases from V and 7 from J; bases not matched to a gene: 8. CDR3 length: 14 residues. Germline CDR1 reads SEHNR; CDR2 reads FQNEAQ (reference sequence). The CDR3 here is CASSKQGADGEAFF. The CDR3 coding sequence is TGTGCCAGCAGCAAACAGGGGGCTGATGGTGAAGCTTTCTTT.

J is TRBJ2-5 and V is TRBV4-2; 8 positions agree with TRBD2. Germline V gene sequence: CDR1 LGHNA, CDR2 YNFKEQ. V trimming: 1 base; J trimming: 1 base; junction bases outside the gene matches: 5. The CDR3 has 16 amino acids. CDR3 DNA: TGTGCCAGCAGCCAAGGACTAGCGCGTCTCCAAGAGACCCAGTACTTC. It encodes CASSQGLARLQETQYF.

In this sample, this clone turned up once. The gene calls are TRBV2 and TRBJ1-2; D unresolved. The V gene's germline CDR1 is SNHLY and CDR2 FYNNEI. The CDR3 has 13 residues. V lost 6 bases and J lost 5, with 13 bases in between. This chain's CDR3 is CASRLNREYGYTF. The CDR3 nucleotides read TGTGCCAGCAGGTTGAACAGAGAATATGGCTACACCTTC.

The chain carries TRBV5-4 and TRBJ2-1; tentative D call: TRBD1 (6 bases). The germline V gene has CDR1 SGHNT and CDR2 YYREEE (reference sequence). The CDR3 has 16 residues. V dropped 0 bases and J dropped 4 bases, with 14 bases sitting between them. DNA for the CDR3: TGTGCCAGCAGCTTGGGGAGGTCAGGGGCATACAATGAGCAGTTCTTC. Amino acid sequence: CASSLGRSGAYNEQFF.

With regard to this clone: The junction departs from germline at one end; a sequencing error may be responsible. The V call is TRBV5-1, the J call TRBJ2-1; D possibly corresponds to TRBD1 (6 bases). This CDR3 spans 12 amino acids. In germline, CDR1 is SGHRS, CDR2 YFSETQ. The CDR3 spells CASSLVGALGVF. The DNA of the CDR3 is TGCGCCAGCAGCTTGGTGGGGGCTCTTGGAGTCTTC.

The rearrangement links TRBV5-1 to TRBJ1-1; D remains ambiguous. The CDR3 length is 13 residues. Germline values: CDR1 SGHRS, CDR2 YFSETQ. Trimming left V 0 bases short and J 7 bases short, with 10 bases between. CDR3 loop: CASSLASRSEAFF. The CDR3, as DNA: TGCGCCAGCAGCTTGGCGTCCCGGAGTGAAGCTTTCTTT.

This chain links TRBV4-1 with TRBJ2-3, with a weak D call TRBD2 (6 bases). Between the trimmed V and J ends, which lost 4 bases and 1 base, there was a span of 12 bases. Germline assignment: CDR1 MGHRA and CDR2 YSYEKL. This CDR3 comprises 15 residues. CDR3 in DNA: TGCGCCAGCAGCCGCACGGAGGGCCGCACAGATACGCAGTATTTT. The encoded protein is CASSRTEGRTDTQYF.

J is TRBJ2-7 and V is TRBV27, with a possible D match to TRBD2 (7 bases). The length of the CDR3 is 15 residues. V was cut by 2 bases and J by 1 base, with 12 bases left in between. Looked up from germline, CDR1 is MNHEY and CDR2 is SMNVEV (reference sequence). The CDR3 nucleotides read TGTGCCAGCAGTTTAGACGGGGGGCCTTCCTACGAGCAGTACTTC. It codes for CASSLDGGPSYEQYF.

V usage is TRBV7-2 and J usage is TRBJ1-2; 7 bases agree with TRBD1. Germline V lookup: CDR1 SGHTA, CDR2 FQGNSA. This CDR3 is built from 14 residues. V trimming: 5 bases; J trimming: 9 bases; junction bases outside the gene matches: 12. DNA of the CDR3: TGTGCCAGCAGCACTCGGGACAGCTATGGGCGCTACACCTTC. It encodes CASSTRDSYGRYTF.

This CDR3 is CASRRGGPEAFF. The CDR3 DNA reads as TGTGCCAGCAGGAGGGGGGGGCCTGAAGCTTTCTTT. The V call is TRBV2, the J call TRBJ1-1, with a tentative D call TRBD1 (6 bases). CDR3 size: 12 residues. CDR1 is SNHLY, CDR2 FYNNEI, per germline. V dropped 6 bases and J dropped 6 bases, with 11 bases sitting between them. Full variable domain (missing parts from reference TRBV2 and TRBJ1-1): EPEVTQTPSHQVTQMGQEVILRCVPISNHLYFYWYRQILGQKVEFLVSFYNNEISEKSEIFDDQFSVERPDGSNFTLKIRSTKLEDSAMYFCASRRGGPEAFFGQGTRLTVV.

The chain couples TRBV3-1 (or the pseudogene TRBV3-2) to TRBJ1-1; TRBD1 agrees at 8 bases. Trimming removed 6 bases from V and 6 bases from J; junction bases left unmatched: 0. Germline lookup yields CDR1 LGHDT and CDR2 YNNKEL (reference sequence). CDR3 length: 11 residues. CDR3 sequence (DNA): TGTGCCAGCAGACAGGGGGCTGAAGCTTTCTTT. As protein: CASRQGAEAFF.

In its sample, this clone was seen once. The chain couples TRBV5-5 to TRBJ2-1, with 8 positions matching TRBD2. The CDR3 covers 15 residues. The germline V gene has CDR1 SGHKS and CDR2 YYEKEE (reference sequence). The V segment lost 4 bases and the J segment 10 bases; nucleotides outside the gene matches: 13. DNA for the CDR3: TGTGCCAGCAGCCCGACTAGCGATCGAGCCCAGGAGCAGTTCTTC. Translation: CASSPTSDRAQEQFF.

The V and J genes are TRBV29-1 and TRBJ1-1, with a tentative D call TRBD1 (6 bases). Between the trimmed V and J ends, which lost 2 bases and 2 bases, there was a span of 9 bases. CDR3 size: 13 residues. Germline V CDR1 and CDR2: SQVTM, ANQGSEA. CDR3 region: CSVERTANTEAFF. In DNA form, the CDR3 reads TGCAGCGTTGAAAGGACAGCCAACACTGAAGCTTTCTTT.

The rearrangement links TRBV7-9 to TRBJ2-1; 9 bases map to TRBD2. V shed 3 bases and J 9 bases; nucleotides not matched to a gene: 6. This CDR3 spans 14 amino acids. Per germline, CDR1 SEHNR and CDR2 FQNEAQ (reference sequence). This CDR3 is CASSLGLAGTEQFF. The CDR3, as DNA: TGTGCCAGCAGCTTGGGGCTAGCGGGAACTGAGCAGTTCTTC.

This chain links TRBV6-5 with TRBJ1-6; D gene unclear. CDR3 length: 13 amino acids. Deletions cut 7 bases from V and 9 bases from J, with 13 bases between. The germline CDR1 and CDR2 sequences are MNHEY and SVGAGI. CDR3 coding DNA: TGTGCCAGCATGAGTGGGGAGGGTTCACCCCTCCACTTT. Translated: CASMSGEGSPLHF.